This T cell receptor (beta chain) was recorded in a study of T cell changes during pregnancy in multiple sclerosis. CDR1 is SGHVS and CDR2 is FNYEAQ in the germline V gene. V shed 3 bases and J 3 bases; nucleotides not matched to a gene: 8. This CDR3 has 16 amino acids. Profiling relied on immunoSEQ multiplex PCR, and the TCRdb table lists in-frame clones only, not all of them. The sample lists over 90,000 clones, roughly 93% occurring once. The gene calls are TRBV7-6 and TRBJ2-3, with TRBD1 matching over 8 bases. This clonotype originated in a female donor with multiple sclerosis, enrolled in a pregnancy study. Here the sequenced sample was peripheral blood, taken after pregnancy. The DNA for the CDR3 is TGTGCCAGCAGCTTCCGAGGACAGGGAGGAACAGATACGCAGTATTTT. The encoded protein is CASSFRGQGGTDTQYF.